This TCR beta chain came from a study of siplizumab effects on memory and regulatory T cells. The protocol was immunoSEQ multiplex PCR, while the TCRdb copy is restricted to in-frame clones and leaves out a portion. The data show some 96,000 clones, about 91% seen once. Regarding this clone: Its target is not known.

Findings and caveats of the study: Unstimulated subsets captured only a minor fraction of alloreactive clones.

The CDR3 is 10 residues long. V and J are TRBV21-1 and TRBJ2-1. TRBV21-1 is a documented pseudogene. The receptor's source is a human donor in good health. Sequenced: CD4+ T cells sorted from blood. The DNA for the CDR3 is TGTGCCAGAGCGACAAATGAGCAGTTCTTC. Amino acid sequence: CARATNEQFF.